This T cell receptor (beta chain) appears in the sequencing data of a study of T cells in women clearing cervical HPV infection. A remark on this clone: The read finishes 3 residues shy of the CDR3 end, and the germline J gene is used to complete it.

Produced via immunoSEQ multiplex PCR; TCRdb's table is partial and in-frame only. This sample's table reports about 48,000 clones. The germline gives CDR1 SGDLS, CDR2 YYNGEE. V lost 3 bases to trimming and J lost 7 bases; unmatched junction nucleotides: 6. The CDR3 has 14 amino acids. This chain links TRBV9 with TRBJ1-2, with 10 bases aligning to TRBD1. The sample taken for sequencing was blood buffy coat. The receptor comes from a woman aged 18 to 75 with a cervical HPV16 infection that either progressed to CIN3+ or cleared (not recorded which). CDR3 DNA, as far as it was read: TGTGCCAGCAGCGAGGGACAGGGGAAGGGTGGC. The encoded protein is CASSEGQGKGG. The whole CDR3 protein reads CASSEGQGKGGYTF.